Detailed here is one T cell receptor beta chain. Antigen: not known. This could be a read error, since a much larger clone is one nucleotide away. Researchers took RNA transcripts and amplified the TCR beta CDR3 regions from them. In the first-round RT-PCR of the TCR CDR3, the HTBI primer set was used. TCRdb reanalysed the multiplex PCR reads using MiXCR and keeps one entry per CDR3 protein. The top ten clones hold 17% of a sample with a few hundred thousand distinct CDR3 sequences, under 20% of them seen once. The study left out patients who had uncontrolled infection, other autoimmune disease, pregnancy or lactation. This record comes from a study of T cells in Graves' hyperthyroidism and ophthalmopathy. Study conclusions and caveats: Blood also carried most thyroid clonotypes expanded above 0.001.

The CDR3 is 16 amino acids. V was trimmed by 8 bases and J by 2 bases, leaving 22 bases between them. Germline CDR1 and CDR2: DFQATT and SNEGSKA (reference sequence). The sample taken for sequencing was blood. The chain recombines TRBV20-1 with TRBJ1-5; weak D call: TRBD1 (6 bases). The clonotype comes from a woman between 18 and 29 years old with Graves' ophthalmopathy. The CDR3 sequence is CSPLDVPGVGNQPQHF. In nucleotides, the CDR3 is TGCAGTCCCTTGGATGTCCCAGGGGTTGGCAATCAGCCCCAGCATTTT.